A selection of T cell receptor beta chains follows, all from one sample in a study of T-cell reconstitution after alpha-beta-depleted transplantation in children. A single record per CDR3 protein comes from TCRdb applying MiXCR to the PCR reads. The sample has some 350,000 distinct CDR3 sequences; under 13% are singletons. The source was PBMCs from the stem cell graft donor, collected from the stem cell graft. The receptors derive from a human donor who donated a stem cell graft to a child with acute lymphoblastic leukemia. Each CDR3 is given with its conserved first and last residue. D genes are given only for firm matches. The listing skips clone size in some rows; elsewhere it reads once, few, many or a size class.

j_call d_call clone_size v_call cdr3_length cdr3_nt cdr3_aa
TRBJ1-1 . many TRBV3-1 15 TGTGCCAGCAGCGAGTACGGGCAGGGGCTCACTGAAGCTTTCTTT CASSEYGQGLTEAFF
TRBJ2-4 TRBD1 few TRBV4-3 16 TGCGCCAGCAGCCGTACAGGGGAACTAGCCAAAAACATTCAGTACTTC CASSRTGELAKNIQYF
TRBJ2-7 . . TRBV3-1 16 TGTGCCAGCAGCCTTCTTCAGGGATTGCATGCCCACGAGCAGTACTTC CASSLLQGLHAHEQYF
TRBJ2-7 . . TRBV4-2 15 TGTGCCAGCAGCCAAGGGCCGGGAAAACTCTACGAGCAGTACTTC CASSQGPGKLYEQYF
TRBJ2-3 TRBD2 many TRBV28 14 TGTGCCAGCAGAACCCGTAGCGGGACAGATACGCAGTATTTT CASRTRSGTDTQYF
TRBJ1-5 . few TRBV5-6 14 TGTGCCAGCAGCTCCGACGGGTTCAATCAGCCCCAGCATTTT CASSSDGFNQPQHF
TRBJ2-5 TRBD2 . TRBV5-1 14 TGCGCCAGCAGACAGACTAGCGGGACAGAGACCCAGTACTTC CASRQTSGTETQYF
TRBJ1-1 . . TRBV11-3 13 TGTGCCAGCAGGGGTCCGGAGAACACTGAAGCTTTCTTT CASRGPENTEAFF
TRBJ1-6 . . TRBV28 15 TGTGCCAGCGGAAGTATCGGGGGAGGAAGGTCACCCCTCCACTTT CASGSIGGGRSPLHF
TRBJ1-2 . few TRBV12-3/TRBV12-4 14 TGTGCCAGCAGTTTATTGCCAGGGACTGGTGGCTACACCTTC CASSLLPGTGGYTF
TRBJ2-1 TRBD2 few TRBV10-3 15 TGTGCCATCAGCAGTAGCGGGAGGGCAGGCAATGAGCAGTTCTTC CAISSSGRAGNEQFF
TRBJ2-5 TRBD1 . TRBV10-2 14 TGCGCCAGCCTTCGGACAGGGGTTTGGTTGAGCCAGTACTTC CASLRTGVWLSQYF
TRBJ2-7 . many TRBV11-2 12 TGTGCCAGCAGCTTGGCAGACTACGAGCAGTACTTC CASSLADYEQYF
TRBJ1-2 TRBD1 few TRBV12-3/TRBV12-4 13 TGTGCCAGCAGTGGGGGGGGACAGGGAGGCTACACCTTC CASSGGGQGGYTF
TRBJ2-7 TRBD2 once TRBV7-2 18 TGTGCCAGCAGCTTAGCGGCGGCTAGCGGGAGCAGTCCCTACGAGCAGTACTTC CASSLAAASGSSPYEQYF
TRBJ2-7 . . TRBV5-1 18 TGCGCCAGCAGCTTAAAGGGTCCCTTACCTGCCATCTCCTACGAGCAGTACTTC CASSLKGPLPAISYEQYF
TRBJ1-5 TRBD1 many TRBV4-3 15 TGCGCCAGCAGCCAAGAGACAGGGTCAGTTCAGCCCCAGCATTTT CASSQETGSVQPQHF
TRBJ2-1 TRBD1 . TRBV7-9 13 TGTGCCAGCAGCCCCCCCGGGACAGGGCTGAAGTTCTTC CASSPPGTGLKFF
TRBJ1-3 TRBD1 . TRBV5-1 16 TGCGCCAGCGCTCAAGATGGACAGGGCTTAATAAACACCATATATTTT CASAQDGQGLINTIYF
TRBJ1-6 TRBD1 . TRBV7-9 15 TGTGCCAGCAGCCCCGTAACAGGGGGGAATTCACCCCTCCACTTT CASSPVTGGNSPLHF
TRBJ1-4 . few TRBV6-1 15 TGTGCCAGCAGTGCTCAAGTTGCAACTAATGAAAAACTGTTTTTT CASSAQVATNEKLFF
TRBJ2-5 . few TRBV7-9 17 TGTGCCAGCAGCTTAGTTGTTCGGCCTACCCTCCAAGAGACCCAGTACTTC CASSLVVRPTLQETQYF
TRBJ2-3 . . TRBV20-1 13 TGCAGTGCTAGAGACAGGCCCTCCGATACGCAGTATTTT CSARDRPSDTQYF
TRBJ2-4 . few TRBV6-7 15 TGTGCCAGCAGTTACGATCCCTCTCCAGGGAACATTCAGTACTTC CASSYDPSPGNIQYF
TRBJ2-7 . . TRBV3-1 13 TGTGCCAGCAGCCAATTCCTCGCTTACGAGCAGTACTTC CASSQFLAYEQYF
TRBJ2-1 TRBD2 . TRBV20-1 16 TGCAGTGCTCACGTGGGCAACGGGAGGGTCTACAATGAGCAGTTCTTC CSAHVGNGRVYNEQFF
TRBJ1-1 . . TRBV5-6 16 TGTGCCAGCAGCTTGGGCTTAACGGGGTTGAACACTGAAGCTTTCTTT CASSLGLTGLNTEAFF
TRBJ1-2 TRBD1 few TRBV5-1 16 TGCGCCAGCAGCTTGGCCGGGACAGGCCCTAACTATGGCTACACCTTC CASSLAGTGPNYGYTF
TRBJ2-3 . . TRBV20-1 17 TGCAGTGCTAGGGGGTCTGGACAGAAATCTAGCACAGATACGCAGTATTTT CSARGSGQKSSTDTQYF
TRBJ2-5 . many TRBV18 14 TGTGCCAGCTCACCACCGGAACCTCGGGAGACCCAGTACTTC CASSPPEPRETQYF
TRBJ1-6 . . TRBV5-4 14 TGTGCCAGCAGCTCCGTGGAGAGAAATTCACCCCTCCACTTT CASSSVERNSPLHF
TRBJ1-5 TRBD1 few TRBV27 15 TGTGCCAGCAGTTTACGAGGACAGGGTCCTACTCCCCAGCATTTT CASSLRGQGPTPQHF